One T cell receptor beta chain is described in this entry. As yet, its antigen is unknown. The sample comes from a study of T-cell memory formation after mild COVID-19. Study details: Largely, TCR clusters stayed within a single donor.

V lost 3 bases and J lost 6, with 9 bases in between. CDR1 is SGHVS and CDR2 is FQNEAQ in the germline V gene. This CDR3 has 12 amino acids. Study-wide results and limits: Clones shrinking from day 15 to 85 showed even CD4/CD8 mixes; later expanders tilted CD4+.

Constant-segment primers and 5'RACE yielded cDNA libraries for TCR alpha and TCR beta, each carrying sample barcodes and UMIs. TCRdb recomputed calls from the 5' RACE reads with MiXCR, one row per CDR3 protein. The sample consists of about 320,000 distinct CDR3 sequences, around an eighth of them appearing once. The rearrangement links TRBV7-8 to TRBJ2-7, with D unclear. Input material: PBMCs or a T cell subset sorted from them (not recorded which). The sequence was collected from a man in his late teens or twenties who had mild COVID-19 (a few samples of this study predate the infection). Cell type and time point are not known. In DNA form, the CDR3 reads TGTGCCAGCAGCTTCCCTTTGGCCGAGCAGTACGTC. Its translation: CASSFPLAEQYV.